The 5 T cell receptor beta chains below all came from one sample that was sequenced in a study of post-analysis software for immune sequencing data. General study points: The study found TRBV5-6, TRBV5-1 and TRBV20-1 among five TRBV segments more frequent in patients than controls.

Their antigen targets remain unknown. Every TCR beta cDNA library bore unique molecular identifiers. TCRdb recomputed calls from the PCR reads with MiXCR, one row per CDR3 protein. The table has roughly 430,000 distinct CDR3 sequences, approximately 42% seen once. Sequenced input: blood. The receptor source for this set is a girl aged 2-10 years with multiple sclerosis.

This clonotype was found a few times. This CDR3 is CASSLNRGGSYNEQFF. CDR3 DNA: TGCGCCAGCAGCTTGAACCGGGGGGGCTCCTACAATGAGCAGTTCTTC. V usage is TRBV5-1 and J usage is TRBJ2-1; TRBD2 matches 8 bases. Unmatched junction bases numbered 3, after V lost 1 base and J lost 0 bases. CDR1 SGHRS and CDR2 YFSETQ come from the germline V gene. The CDR3 extends over 16 amino acids.

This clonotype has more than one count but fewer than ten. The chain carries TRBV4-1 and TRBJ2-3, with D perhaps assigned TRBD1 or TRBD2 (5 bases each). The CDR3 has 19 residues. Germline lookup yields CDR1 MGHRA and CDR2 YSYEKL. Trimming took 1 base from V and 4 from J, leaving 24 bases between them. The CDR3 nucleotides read TGCGCCAGCAGCCAAGGAATTTACAGGACCACCCTGGGACCAGATACGCAGTATTTT. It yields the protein CASSQGIYRTTLGPDTQYF.

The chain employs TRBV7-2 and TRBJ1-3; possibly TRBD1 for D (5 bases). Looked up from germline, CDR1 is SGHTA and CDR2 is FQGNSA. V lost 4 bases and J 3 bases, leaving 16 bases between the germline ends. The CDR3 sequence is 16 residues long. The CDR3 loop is CASSSRGERGGNTIYF. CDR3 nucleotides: TGTGCCAGCAGCTCCCGAGGGGAGAGAGGTGGAAACACCATATATTTT.

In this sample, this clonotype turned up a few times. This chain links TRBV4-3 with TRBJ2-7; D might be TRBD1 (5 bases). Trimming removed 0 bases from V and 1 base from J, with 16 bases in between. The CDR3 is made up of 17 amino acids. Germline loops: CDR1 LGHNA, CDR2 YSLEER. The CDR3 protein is CASSQDLAAGWSYEQYF. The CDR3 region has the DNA TGCGCCAGCAGCCAAGATCTGGCGGCAGGGTGGTCCTACGAGCAGTACTTC.

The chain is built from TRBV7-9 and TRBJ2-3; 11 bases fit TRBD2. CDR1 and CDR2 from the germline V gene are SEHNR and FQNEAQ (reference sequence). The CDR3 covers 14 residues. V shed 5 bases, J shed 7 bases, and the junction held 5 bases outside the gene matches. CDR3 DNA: TGTGCCAGCAGCCAAGGGACTAGCGGTCATACGCAGTATTTT. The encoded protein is CASSQGTSGHTQYF.